This is a list of T cell receptor beta chains from one sample in a study of blood T cell repertoires in COVID-19. The table came from immunoSEQ multiplex PCR; TCRdb's copy has only in-frame clones and leaves some out. Of 100,000 to 150,000 clones listed, approximately 89% are singletons. Material: peripheral blood. Receptors were obtained from a woman in her fifties or sixties with acute or convalescent COVID-19. CDR3s include the opening cysteine and the closing phenylalanine or tryptophan. The order of the fields is clone size, D gene, J gene, V gene, CDR3 DNA, CDR3 protein. A D gene is named only where the DNA matches it firmly. Only part of the rows carry a size: once, few, many, or a class if the clone is expanded.

NA,TRBD1,TRBJ2-2,TRBV18,TGTGCCAGCTCACCAGGGACAGGGATCCCCGGGGAGCTGTTTTTT,CASSPGTGIPGELFF
NA,NA,TRBJ2-2,TRBV12-3/TRBV12-4,TGTGCCAGCAGGAGAGGGGGGGAGCTGTTTTTT,CASRRGGELFF
NA,NA,TRBJ1-1,TRBV4-2,TGTGCCAGCAGCTCCCTTGTTGACGGGGTTAACACTGAAGCTTTCTTT,CASSSLVDGVNTEAFF
NA,NA,TRBJ2-5,TRBV21-1,TGTGCCAGCAGCAGGGACAGGGCATTCCAAGAGACCCAGTACTTC,CASSRDRAFQETQYF
NA,TRBD1,TRBJ1-5,TRBV24-1,TGTGCCACCAGTGATCCGGGACAGGGGGCGAACAATCAGCCCCAGCATTTT,CATSDPGQGANNQPQHF
NA,NA,TRBJ2-1,TRBV5-1,TGCGCCAGCAGCGTGGGACTCTTAAGCTCCTACAATGAGCAGTTCTTC,CASSVGLLSSYNEQFF
NA,TRBD2,TRBJ2-1,TRBV5-1,TGCGCCAGCAGCGTAGCGGGGACTGGCGTCAACAATGAGCAGTTCTTC,CASSVAGTGVNNEQFF
NA,NA,TRBJ1-1,TRBV3-1/TRBV3-2,TGTGCCAGCAGCCAAGATGGGAGGAACACTGAAGCTTTCTTT,CASSQDGRNTEAFF
NA,TRBD2,TRBJ2-7,TRBV7-6,TGTGCCAGCAGCTTGGGAGGGCTAGCGGGAGAGTACGAGCAGTACTTC,CASSLGGLAGEYEQYF
NA,NA,TRBJ2-1,TRBV3-1/TRBV3-2,TGTGCCAGCAGCCAAGGCGCGGCGGGCCTACCGTCCAATGAGCAGTTCTTC,CASSQGAAGLPSNEQFF
once,TRBD1,TRBJ1-2,TRBV19,TGTGCCAGTAGTCCGCGGGACAGTGACCTCTATGGCTACACCTTC,CASSPRDSDLYGYTF
NA,TRBD1,TRBJ2-1,TRBV19,TGTGCCAGTAGCCCCCGGACAGGCCTATACAATGAGCAGTTCTTC,CASSPRTGLYNEQFF
NA,NA,TRBJ1-1,TRBV7-9,TGTGCCGCCGTGGGGCAGGTGGGGACTGAAGCTTTCTTT,CAAVGQVGTEAFF
NA,NA,TRBJ1-2,TRBV21-1,TGTGCCCCAGGGGGGAATTATGGCTACACCTTC,CAPGGNYGYTF
NA,NA,TRBJ1-1,TRBV25-1,TGTGCCAGCACCCGATCGGGAGGGTACACTGAAGCTTTCTTT,CASTRSGGYTEAFF
few,TRBD1,TRBJ2-1,TRBV7-9,TGTGCCAGCAGCCGTACCGGGACAGCTTACAATGAGCAGTTCTTC,CASSRTGTAYNEQFF
NA,NA,TRBJ2-7,TRBV27,TGTGCCAGCAGTTTAAGTGGGAGCACCTACGAGCAGTACTTC,CASSLSGSTYEQYF
NA,NA,TRBJ1-1,TRBV19,TGTGCCAGTAGTATCCGACCCGCGGGATTGAACACTGAAGCTTTCTTT,CASSIRPAGLNTEAFF
NA,NA,TRBJ1-5,TRBV19,TGTGCCAGCAGTCTGATGGAGCAGCCCCAGCATTTT,CASSLMEQPQHF
NA,NA,TRBJ1-5,TRBV3-1/TRBV3-2,TGTGCCAGCAGCCAAGGGGGGATCGGGGGAAGGCCCCAGCATTTT,CASSQGGIGGRPQHF
few,NA,TRBJ1-2,TRBV4-2,TGTGCCAGCAGCCAAGACGAGGGGGACATCGTCTATGGCTACACCTTC,CASSQDEGDIVYGYTF
NA,TRBD1,TRBJ2-5,TRBV27,TGTGCCAGCAGTTGGGGAGCGGGACAGGGGCTCGAGACCCAGTACTTC,CASSWGAGQGLETQYF
NA,TRBD1,TRBJ2-1,TRBV20-1,TGCAGTGCTAGTAATCCAGGGGGCTTCGATGAGCAGTTCTTC,CSASNPGGFDEQFF
NA,NA,TRBJ2-3,TRBV5-5,TGTGCCAGCAGCACCTTACAGGGAACCACAGATACGCAGTATTTT,CASSTLQGTTDTQYF